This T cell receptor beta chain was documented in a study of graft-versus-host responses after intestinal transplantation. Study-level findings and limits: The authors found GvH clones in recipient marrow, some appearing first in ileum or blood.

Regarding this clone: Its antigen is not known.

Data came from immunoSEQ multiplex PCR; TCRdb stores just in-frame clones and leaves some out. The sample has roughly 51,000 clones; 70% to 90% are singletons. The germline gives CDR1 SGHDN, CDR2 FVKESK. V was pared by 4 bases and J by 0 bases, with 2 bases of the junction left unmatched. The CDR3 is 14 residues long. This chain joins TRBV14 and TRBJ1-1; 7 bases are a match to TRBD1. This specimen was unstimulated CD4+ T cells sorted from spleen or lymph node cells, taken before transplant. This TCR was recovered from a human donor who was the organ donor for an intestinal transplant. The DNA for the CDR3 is TGTGCCAGCAGCCGGGACAGTATGAACACTGAAGCTTTCTTT. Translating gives CASSRDSMNTEAFF.